The rows below give T cell receptor beta chains drawn from one sample of a study of blood T cell repertoires in COVID-19. Clones were read by immunoSEQ multiplex PCR, and TCRdb kept only the in-frame ones, dropping some. The sample records fewer than 200,000 clones, 85% to 90% being singletons. Material: peripheral blood. The receptor set was obtained from a man aged 40-49 years with active or convalescent COVID-19. CDR3s include the opening cysteine and the closing phenylalanine or tryptophan. D genes are given only for firm matches. Size tells how often a clone was seen (once, few, many) or the class of an expanded clone, and some rows leave it out.

v_gene,j_gene,d_gene,abundance,CDR3aa,CDR3nt
TRBV6-1,TRBJ2-4,TRBD1,.,CASSDRTGRGNIQYF,TGTGCCAGCAGTGATCGGACAGGGCGGGGAAACATTCAGTACTTC
TRBV27,TRBJ1-1,.,.,CASSFRGPGEKGEAFF,TGTGCCAGCAGTTTTAGAGGCCCCGGGGAAAAGGGTGAAGCTTTCTTT
TRBV19,TRBJ2-4,TRBD2,.,CASSRPSGGAVQYF,TGTGCCAGTTCGCGGCCTAGCGGGGGGGCCGTTCAGTACTTC
TRBV19,TRBJ2-4,.,.,CASSPPPGKNIQYF,TGTGCCAGTAGTCCCCCCCCCGGGAAAAACATTCAGTACTTC
TRBV19,TRBJ1-2,.,.,CASTEMPGGYTF,TGTGCCAGTACAGAAATGCCTGGTGGCTACACCTTC
TRBV11-3,TRBJ1-1,.,.,CASSASSNTEAFF,TGTGCCAGCAGCGCCTCAAGCAACACTGAAGCTTTCTTT
TRBV7-2,TRBJ2-1,.,.,CASSFRRVGDYNEQFF,TGTGCCAGCAGCTTCCGTCGCGTGGGCGACTACAATGAGCAGTTCTTC
TRBV29-1,TRBJ2-3,TRBD2,.,CSETGGGPVGGTDTQYF,TGCAGCGAGACGGGCGGGGGGCCGGTCGGGGGCACAGATACGCAGTATTTT
TRBV28,TRBJ1-4,.,.,CASSNGGSEKLFF,TGTGCCAGCAGTAATGGGGGGAGTGAAAAACTGTTTTTT
TRBV5-4,TRBJ2-5,TRBD1,.,CASSPGQGPGETQYF,TGTGCCAGCAGCCCTGGACAGGGGCCAGGAGAGACCCAGTACTTC
TRBV19,TRBJ1-1,.,.,CASSTVTGLGTEAFF,TGTGCCAGTAGTACAGTAACAGGGTTGGGCACTGAAGCTTTCTTT
TRBV5-4,TRBJ2-7,TRBD1,.,CASSRFGQETYEQYF,TGTGCCAGCAGCCGTTTCGGACAGGAGACCTACGAGCAGTACTTC
TRBV24-1,TRBJ2-7,TRBD1,.,CATERTGGYEQYF,TGTGCCACCGAACGGACAGGGGGTTACGAGCAGTACTTC
TRBV7-9,TRBJ1-4,TRBD1,.,CASSLGDRESEKLFF,TGTGCCAGCAGCTTAGGGGACAGGGAAAGCGAAAAACTGTTTTTT
TRBV19,TRBJ2-7,.,.,CASSPQTRGLSYEQYF,TGTGCCAGTAGTCCTCAAACTAGGGGACTCTCCTACGAGCAGTACTTC
TRBV28,TRBJ1-2,TRBD1,.,CALGHRGPNYGYTF,TGTGCCCTGGGCCACAGGGGTCCCAACTATGGCTACACCTTC
TRBV6-6,TRBJ1-6,TRBD1,.,CATHRQGNSPLHF,TGTGCCACGCACCGACAGGGCAATTCACCCCTCCACTTT
TRBV5-1,TRBJ2-7,TRBD2,.,CASRTTSGGNEQYF,TGCGCCAGCAGAACCACTAGCGGAGGGAACGAGCAGTACTTC
TRBV7-6,TRBJ1-6,.,.,CASSSLPSLQGNNSPLHF,TGTGCCAGCAGCTCTCTACCGTCCCTACAGGGAAATAATTCACCCCTCCACTTT
TRBV7-9,TRBJ2-1,.,.,CASSEGGSSYNEQFF,TGTGCCAGCAGCGAGGGGGGGAGCTCCTACAATGAGCAGTTCTTC
TRBV7-8,TRBJ1-1,.,.,CASSLDGGHSTEAFF,TGTGCCAGCAGCTTAGATGGGGGACACAGCACTGAAGCTTTCTTT
TRBV19,TRBJ2-2,TRBD2,.,CASSLAGGDTGELFF,TGTGCCAGTAGTTTGGCGGGAGGGGACACCGGGGAGCTGTTTTTT
TRBV2,TRBJ2-7,TRBD1,.,CASSLGQGASYEQYF,TGTGCCAGCAGCTTGGGACAGGGGGCTTCCTACGAGCAGTACTTC
TRBV19,TRBJ1-4,.,few,CASSMGGFGEKLFF,TGTGCCAGTAGTATGGGAGGGTTCGGTGAAAAACTGTTTTTT
TRBV5-1,TRBJ1-4,.,.,CASSLDLEQLFF,TGCGCCAGCAGCTTGGATTTGGAACAGCTGTTTTTT
TRBV19,TRBJ1-5,.,.,CASSEYSFSNQPQHF,TGTGCCAGTAGTGAGTACAGCTTTAGCAATCAGCCCCAGCATTTT
TRBV5-1,TRBJ1-3,.,.,CASSSRQGNTIYF,TGCGCCAGCAGCTCCAGACAGGGAAACACCATATATTTT